This T cell receptor beta chain was observed in a study of tissue T cells after allogeneic stem cell transplantation. To note about this clone: What it binds is not known.

Points from the study as a whole: Within patients, tissue anatomy strongly shaped TCR repertoire composition. This small cohort was clinically heterogeneous, and sampling depth was a limitation. Alloreactivity or antigen specificity of tissue TCRs was not determined; some clones might be host cells.

CDR3 sequences, V/J genes, frequencies and template counts came from survey-depth TCRbeta sequencing. Assay: immunoSEQ multiplex PCR; the TCRdb copy retains only in-frame clones and omits some. Counted here are around 6,000 clones, around 60% occurring once; the ten biggest clones make up around 15%. Here the sequenced sample was duodenum tissue, taken at autopsy. The source of this sequence is a woman aged 18-49 years with breast cancer.

CDR3 protein: CASRPADRRSEQYF. The CDR3 coding sequence is TGTGCCAGCAGACCCGCCGACAGACGCTCCGAGCAGTACTTC. The V call is TRBV5-6, the J call TRBJ2-7, with D possibly TRBD1 on 5 matching bases. CDR1 and CDR2 (germline): SGHDT, YYEEEE. Trimming stripped 5 bases from V and 6 bases from J, with 18 bases between. CDR3 size: 14 residues.